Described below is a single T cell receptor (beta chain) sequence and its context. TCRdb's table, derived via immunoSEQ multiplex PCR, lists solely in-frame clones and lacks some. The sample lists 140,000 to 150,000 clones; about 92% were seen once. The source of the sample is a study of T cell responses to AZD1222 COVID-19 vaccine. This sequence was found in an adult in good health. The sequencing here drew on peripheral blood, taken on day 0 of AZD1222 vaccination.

The DNA for the CDR3 is TGTGCCAGCAGTGGAGGGGCGACAGGCCGTACGGAGACCCAGTACTTC. It codes for CASSGGATGRTETQYF. V gene TRBV28 combines with J gene TRBJ2-5, with D perhaps being TRBD1 or TRBD2 (6 bases each). Germline V lookup: CDR1 MDHEN, CDR2 SYDVKM. The CDR3 has 16 residues. The V gene lost 5 bases and the J gene lost 5 bases, with 21 bases spanning the gap.